These T cell receptor beta chains were read from a single sample in a study of OX40 agonist ivuxolimab in advanced cancers. The method was immunoSEQ multiplex PCR; TCRdb's version includes in-frame clones alone and lacks a portion of them. Counted here are about 67,000 clones, around 83% occurring once; the ten biggest clones make up 2% to 2.5%. The specimen was CD4+ or CD8+ T cells sorted from blood, collected in a trial of the OX40 agonist ivuxolimab. The receptors here all came from an adult with an advanced solid tumor such as melanoma, head and neck, liver or kidney cancer. CDR3s include the opening cysteine and the closing phenylalanine or tryptophan. A D gene is named only where the DNA matches it firmly.

NA	TRBV10-3	14	TRBJ1-5	CAISEGQINQPQHF
NA	TRBV18	14	TRBJ1-1	CASSPQGGNTEAFF
TRBD1	TRBV5-4	16	TRBJ1-6	CASSLLGTGRNSPLHF
NA	TRBV7-9	13	TRBJ1-6	CASQQVVQGPLHF
NA	TRBV23-1	17	TRBJ1-5	CASSQSFTDYSNQPQHF
NA	TRBV27	13	TRBJ1-2	CASSRGGPYGYTF
NA	TRBV11-2	14	TRBJ1-5	CASSNGEGNQPQHF
TRBD1	TRBV7-8	14	TRBJ1-1	CASSWTGKYTEAFF
NA	TRBV12-5	15	TRBJ2-2	CASAVALKDTGELFF
TRBD2	TRBV5-1	14	TRBJ2-1	CASSSGGRGDEQFF
TRBD2	TRBV30	14	TRBJ2-7	CAWSLSGGSYEQYF
TRBD1	TRBV2	14	TRBJ2-7	CASSDDRGRYEQYF
NA	TRBV6-1	12	TRBJ2-1	CASSEAGFEQFF
NA	TRBV2	16	TRBJ2-7	CASRRRAGGGTYEQYF
TRBD2	TRBV30	15	TRBJ2-3	CAWSRSLAATDTQYF
TRBD1	TRBV29-1	12	TRBJ1-1	CGQGARGTEAFF
NA	TRBV7-9	12	TRBJ1-2	CASSPEGGGYTF
TRBD1	TRBV28	14	TRBJ1-2	CASSTIQGKFGYTF
NA	TRBV11-3	12	TRBJ2-2	CASSWTGGELFF
NA	TRBV9	13	TRBJ1-2	CASGEGPNYGYTF
NA	TRBV5-4	14	TRBJ2-5	CASSLGLGLETQYF
NA	TRBV7-9	13	TRBJ2-3	CASSFLEGDTQYF
TRBD1	TRBV10-2	14	TRBJ1-5	CASTDRGSDQPQHF
TRBD1	TRBV14	17	TRBJ2-3	CASSQRRSGQGIGTQYF
NA	TRBV4-1	14	TRBJ2-3	CASSQENARDTQYF